Listed below are T cell receptor beta chains from one sample, sequenced in a study of T cell changes during pregnancy in multiple sclerosis. Clones were read by immunoSEQ multiplex PCR, and TCRdb kept only the in-frame ones, dropping some. The data contain about 75,000 clones, around nine tenths of them singletons. The sequencing here drew on CD4+ T cells from peripheral blood mononuclear cells, taken before pregnancy. The origin of the receptors is a female donor with multiple sclerosis, enrolled in a pregnancy study. Both conserved end residues are part of each CDR3. Fields, in order: J gene, V gene, clone size, D gene, CDR3 DNA, CDR3 protein. D genes are given only for firm matches. Only part of the rows carry a size: once, few, many, or a class if the clone is expanded.

j_gene: TRBJ1-4
v_gene: TRBV27
abundance: once
d_gene: NA
CDR3nt: TGTGCCAGCAGTTCGCTCCGGACAGCAACTAATGAAAAACTGTTTTTT
CDR3aa: CASSSLRTATNEKLFF

j_gene: TRBJ1-4
v_gene: TRBV6-1
abundance: NA
d_gene: NA
CDR3nt: TGTGCCAGCAGTAGCGTGATCGATGAAAAACTGTTTTTT
CDR3aa: CASSSVIDEKLFF

j_gene: TRBJ1-1
v_gene: TRBV10-3
abundance: NA
d_gene: TRBD1
CDR3nt: TGTGCCATCACTCAACAGGGGGTCGCTTTCTTT
CDR3aa: CAITQQGVAFF

j_gene: TRBJ1-4
v_gene: TRBV5-4
abundance: once
d_gene: TRBD1
CDR3nt: TGTGCCAGCAGCTCCCTGGGACAGGCGTCTAATGAAAAACTGTTTTTT
CDR3aa: CASSSLGQASNEKLFF

j_gene: TRBJ1-4
v_gene: TRBV6-5
abundance: NA
d_gene: NA
CDR3nt: TGTGCCAGCAGTCCTGCGGGAGCAACTAATGAAAAACTGTTTTTT
CDR3aa: CASSPAGATNEKLFF

j_gene: TRBJ2-7
v_gene: TRBV14
abundance: NA
d_gene: NA
CDR3nt: TGTGCCAGCTCCCGGGAGTATAGATCCTACGAGCAGTACTTC
CDR3aa: CASSREYRSYEQYF

j_gene: TRBJ1-1
v_gene: TRBV9
abundance: NA
d_gene: NA
CDR3nt: TGTGCCAGCAGCCCGGGACTGACGAACACTGAAGCTTTCTTT
CDR3aa: CASSPGLTNTEAFF

j_gene: TRBJ1-2
v_gene: TRBV18
abundance: NA
d_gene: NA
CDR3nt: TGTGCCAGCTCACCACCGGCTCGGTCCGGGGATGGCTACACCTTC
CDR3aa: CASSPPARSGDGYTF

j_gene: TRBJ2-1
v_gene: TRBV28
abundance: NA
d_gene: TRBD2
CDR3nt: TGTGCCAGCAGTACGACTAGCGGGAGAGGAAATGAGCAGTTCTTC
CDR3aa: CASSTTSGRGNEQFF

j_gene: TRBJ2-7
v_gene: TRBV5-1
abundance: NA
d_gene: TRBD2
CDR3nt: TGCGCCAGCAGCTTGGGGGGGGGTACGACGGTCGAGCAGTACTTC
CDR3aa: CASSLGGGTTVEQYF

j_gene: TRBJ1-1
v_gene: TRBV9
abundance: NA
d_gene: NA
CDR3nt: TGTGCCAGCAGTCCTGGGATCGGGGCTGAAGCTTTCTTT
CDR3aa: CASSPGIGAEAFF

j_gene: TRBJ1-5
v_gene: TRBV28
abundance: NA
d_gene: TRBD1
CDR3nt: TGTGCCAGCAGTTTAGGGGGGACAGTTGGGGATCAGCCCCAGCATTTT
CDR3aa: CASSLGGTVGDQPQHF

j_gene: TRBJ2-1
v_gene: TRBV7-2
abundance: few
d_gene: NA
CDR3nt: TGTGCCAGCAGCTTAGGCCCGCCCGGAGGGTACAATGAGCAGTTCTTC
CDR3aa: CASSLGPPGGYNEQFF

j_gene: TRBJ2-5
v_gene: TRBV5-4
abundance: once
d_gene: TRBD1
CDR3nt: TGTGCCAGCAGCCAGTCGGGACAGGGTTTCCAAGAGACCCAGTACTTC
CDR3aa: CASSQSGQGFQETQYF

j_gene: TRBJ1-1
v_gene: TRBV5-4
abundance: NA
d_gene: NA
CDR3nt: TGTGCCAGCAGCTTGGAGCTGAACACTGAAGCTTTCTTT
CDR3aa: CASSLELNTEAFF

j_gene: TRBJ2-7
v_gene: TRBV9
abundance: NA
d_gene: TRBD1
CDR3nt: TGTGCCAGCTCCCCCTCGGGGGGACAGGGGTACGACGAGCAGTACTTC
CDR3aa: CASSPSGGQGYDEQYF

j_gene: TRBJ2-3
v_gene: TRBV2
abundance: NA
d_gene: NA
CDR3nt: TGTGCCAGCAGTGAAGCGCCTCAGGGCGCAGATACGCAGTATTTT
CDR3aa: CASSEAPQGADTQYF

j_gene: TRBJ2-7
v_gene: TRBV5-1
abundance: NA
d_gene: NA
CDR3nt: TGCGCCAGCAGCTTAACTGGTGGACAAACCTACGAGCAGTACTTC
CDR3aa: CASSLTGGQTYEQYF

j_gene: TRBJ1-5
v_gene: TRBV10-3
abundance: NA
d_gene: NA
CDR3nt: TGTGCCATCGGGGGGGGCGCCAATCAGCCCCAGCATTTT
CDR3aa: CAIGGGANQPQHF

j_gene: TRBJ1-2
v_gene: TRBV5-1
abundance: NA
d_gene: TRBD1
CDR3nt: TGCGCCAGCAGCTTTTCCGGGACAGGGAATCGCGGCTACACCTTC
CDR3aa: CASSFSGTGNRGYTF

j_gene: TRBJ2-7
v_gene: TRBV19
abundance: NA
d_gene: NA
CDR3nt: TGTGCGTCGCAGGGTATCTCCTACGAGCAGTACTTC
CDR3aa: CASQGISYEQYF

j_gene: TRBJ1-5
v_gene: TRBV28
abundance: NA
d_gene: NA
CDR3nt: TGTGCCAGCAGCGCCGCGACTGGGTATCATCAGCCCCAGCATTTT
CDR3aa: CASSAATGYHQPQHF